This T cell receptor beta chain was profiled in a study of cytomegalovirus exposure and HLA in healthy donors (TCRdb year 2017). Regarding the complete study: According to an earlier analysis of 587 of the donors, 150 million to 200 million T cells yielded over 100 million unique TCR beta sequences and approximately 300 Gb of sequence data. A later analysis re-examined previously published TCR beta repertoires from over 500 donors and added high-resolution HLA genotyping to investigate patterns of TCR occurrence. HLA typing covered class I and class II loci at four-digit resolution. All discovery cohort repertoires had been generated on a single sequencing platform. The study used immunosequencing to profile the T cell repertoires of 666 subjects and linked those repertoires to cytomegalovirus serostatus. Donor age, sex, ethnicity and CMV serostatus were collected together with the repertoire data. About 300 gigabases of sequencing data and approximately 92 million unique TCR sequences made up an early release that covered under 750 HLA-typed donors. The later analysis used no new phenotypic data to find candidate immune exposures, relying instead on TCR beta sequences and their occurrence across donors. Of the roughly 400 genotyped donors, over 70% fell in the genetic ancestry cluster associated with self-reported Caucasian donors. Along with the approximately 670-subject first cohort, a separate validation cohort of over a hundred different subjects was used. To predict cytomegalovirus infection status, the study brought together high-throughput TCR immunosequencing, statistical association of individual TCRs with disease status, and machine learning. The study was designed to test whether signatures of past pathogen exposure could be identified by cataloging public T cell receptors. An earlier analysis of approximately 640 of the donors applied high-throughput TCR beta sequencing to assess whether each TCR beta V gene segment acted as functional or pseudogenic. A later genetic analysis used genome-wide SNP genotypes for 398 of the 666 donors, treating that subset as a discovery cohort. The number of typed donors differed by locus: 629-630 for A, B, C, DRB1 and DQB1; approximately 530 for DQA1; about 600 for DPA1; and roughly 490 for DPB1. On average, approximately 250,000 unique TCR beta nucleotide sequences were sequenced per donor among a few hundred genotyped donors of the cohort, with 15% to 20% of those sequences being non-productive. Roughly 5 DR-DQ haplotypes were handled as single units for association and clustering because linkage in the cohort was strong.

The cohort comprised 666 healthy bone marrow donors. At the time of sampling, every cohort member was nominally healthy, though immune exposures that went unrecorded were likely present. The donor tested CMV seropositive and was one of the 289 seropositive cohort members. Every donor gave a peripheral blood sample, and the peripheral blood mononuclear cells from that sample were used for TCR beta sequencing. The Qiagen DNeasy Blood Extraction Kit was used to extract genomic DNA from the blood cell samples. Concerning this clone itself: What antigen it recognizes has not been identified. The input lacks base qualities; no much larger clone sits a single base away.

Library prep was done by the immunoSEQ multiplex PCR assay. For the multiplex PCR, a mixture combining 60 forward primers for TCR Vbeta segments and 13 reverse primers for TCR Jbeta segments was used. The CDR3 region of rearranged TCR beta genes was amplified from genomic DNA by a multiplex PCR assay. On the Illumina HiSeq System, the amplified TCR beta libraries were sequenced as 87-base-pair reads. The authors processed their data as follows. Across the 700 or so repertoires, a later analysis counted tens of millions of unique TCR beta chains, 9.5 million to 12 million of which were shared by at least two donors. To remove PCR and sequencing errors, raw reads were error-corrected and collapsed into unique sequences using a nearest-neighbor algorithm that merged closely related sequences. V, D and J gene segments were assigned by aligning CDR3 sequences to IMGT reference sequences. For a sequence to be retained, a match of at least six nucleotides was required to both a V gene segment and a J gene segment. A rearrangement counted as productive if the CDR3 had no stop codons and remained in frame with V and J, and every other rearrangement counted as non-productive. Following IMGT convention, CDR3 was defined as the stretch from the second conserved V-encoded cysteine to the conserved J-encoded phenylalanine. In an earlier analysis of some 550 of the donors, sequences lacking an unambiguous match to a single V gene segment were excluded. In an earlier analysis of approximately 550 of the donors, V segments were called functional above 56.7% productive rearrangements and were called segregating when the between-donor standard deviation exceeded 5%. A statistical classification framework was developed to diagnose cytomegalovirus status using the catalog of TCR beta chain sequences. In a later analysis, TCR nucleotide sequences were compared against IMGT/GENE-DB human TR gene sequences so that V and J genes could be assigned. A later analysis assigned CDR3 sequences and most-parsimonious VDJ recombination scenarios with the TCRdist pipeline. In a later analysis, each TCR beta chain was defined by its CDR3 amino acid sequence together with its V-gene family, and reads without a unique V-gene family were excluded. In a later analysis, 500 to 700 highly shared, low-generation-probability nucleotide sequences were removed to address suspected cross-contamination and a sequencing artifact. In a later analysis, a clonal expansion index was calculated for each public chain from normalized within-repertoire ranks of inferred template counts. In a later analysis, generation probabilities were computed with a VDJ recombination model fitted to out-of-frame rearrangements, and the resulting probabilities were checked against IGoR. A later analysis scored TCR-TCR, TCR-HLA and TCR-CMV co-occurrence with hypergeometric tests, applying a repertoire-size bias correction to TCR pairs. A later analysis estimated false discovery rates by permuting HLA or CMV assignments 20 times. In a later analysis, co-occurring TCRs were grouped with DBSCAN, and TCRdist sequence similarity was added when clustering was performed within HLA-allele-positive subsets. Co-occurrence clustering excluded repertoires with fewer than 30,000 or more than 120,000 public chains, plus five with anomalous nucleotide sharing. TCRdb limited this immuneACCESS table to in-frame rearrangements with V and J called. A share of clones is missing; checked studies link under half to unresolved V genes, and the rest is unexplained. That table gives V, J and clone size, and the DNA gave D and trimming. The sample data list 100,000 or so clones, and around 76% of these were observed just once. Of the sample, over 3.5% is held by the ten largest clones.

Overall results and qualifications from the work: In both the original and validation cohorts, the classifier was reported to diagnose cytomegalovirus status with high specificity and sensitivity. A later genetic analysis reported fewer N-insertions in productive TCRs among donors in an Asian-associated ancestry cluster than the roughly 700-donor mean. A few of the identified cytomegalovirus-associated TCR beta chains were confirmed in vitro to be specific for cytomegalovirus antigens. A further reported finding was that TCR beta sequences accurately predicted the HLA-A and HLA-B alleles for most subjects in the first cohort. A later analysis associated about 16,000 TCR beta sequences with specific HLA alleles at a false discovery rate of 0.05. In a later analysis, HLA-associated TCR beta chains showed more clonal expansion and lower generation probabilities than non-associated chains that were equally common. In a later analysis, several top co-occurrence clusters were reported to appear linked to parvovirus B19, influenza, CMV and Epstein-Barr virus. In a later analysis, most CMV-associated TCR beta chains were found to appear HLA-restricted, with HLA associations seemingly driven largely by CMV exposure. It was suggested by the authors that the approach could potentially be generalized to other disease states and immunological phenotypes. The sequencing pipeline was judged likely to have produced a cluster of highly shared sequence variants as a technical artifact. Because counts were too low, seventeen rarely observed V segments, including chromosome 9 orphons, were excluded from the earlier analysis of several hundred of the donors. The 87-base-pair reads could not distinguish some IMGT-functional V segments, including TRBV6-2 and TRBV6-3, so those segments were excluded. While some public TCRs were present in many individuals, most TCR sequences turned up only very rarely across donors. Because HLA typing was missing for some donors at each locus, association tests included only the typed subset. The presence/absence analyses assumed that sequencing depth was roughly uniform across donors, and that assumption may not be true. According to a later analysis, TCR association rates differed among HLA loci, with DRB1 alleles showing the most associated TCRs and HLA-C alleles showing the fewest. A later genetic analysis associated a missense DCLRE1C variant with V-gene and J-gene trimming of TCR beta chains, and an independent cohort replicated the association. The cohort was sequenced for TCR beta chains only, and without alpha or paired-chain data the features that could be detected were limited. The only immune exposure information available for the cohort was CMV serostatus. Linkage disequilibrium might explain the correlated functional status among segregating V segments, but an unknown experimental factor could not be excluded. In an earlier analysis of about 600 of the donors, most TCR beta V segments appeared in productive rearrangements about 90% or about 30% of the time, broadly matching IMGT annotations. When HLA alleles, especially DR and DQ, strongly co-occurred, TCR associations were difficult to assign to individual alleles. A total of roughly 160 TCR beta chains were listed by the study as associated with cytomegalovirus.

Counted from cysteine to phenylalanine, this CDR3 has 11 amino acids. The CDR3 DNA has 33 bases and is translated from base 1. According to the germline V gene, CDR1 reads SGHDT and CDR2 reads YYEEEE. Between the V and J ends, shortened by 2 bases and 9 bases respectively, the junction contains 6 bases. The sample was PBMCs. The chain links TRBV5-6 with TRBJ2-4; the D region possibly corresponds to TRBD2 (5 bases align). This sequence was found in a woman in her forties or fifties in good health and CMV-seropositive. The DNA reads TGTGCCAGCAGCTTCCGGGGCATTCAGTACTTC. Its product reads: CASSFRGIQYF.